The T cell receptor beta chain under discussion was sequenced for a study of cytomegalovirus exposure and HLA in healthy donors. This clone has only one observation. Its antigen is currently unknown. Study-wide findings and caveats: A later analysis reportedly found fewer N-insertions in an Asian-associated ancestry cluster than the roughly 680-donor mean. Apparent HLA restriction characterized most CMV-associated TCR beta chains in a later analysis.

Germline CDR1 reads SGHTA; CDR2 reads FQGNSA. V lost 1 base and J lost 4; bases outside the gene matches: 3. This CDR3 region has 14 residues. It was with 60 Vbeta and 13 Jbeta primers that the PCR ran. Using immunoSEQ multiplex PCR, the repertoire was profiled, and TCRdb retains in-frame clones only, with some absent. The table lists roughly 150,000 clones, 75% of them singletons. V and J are TRBV7-2 and TRBJ2-5, with 7 bases identical to TRBD2. The TCR comes from a man between 25 and 39 years old in good health and CMV-seronegative. The sequenced sample consisted of PBMCs. This CDR3 is CASSLGGGRETQYF. CDR3 coding DNA: TGTGCCAGCAGCTTAGGGGGCGGGAGAGAGACCCAGTACTTC.